The 21 T cell receptor beta chains below all came from one sample that was sequenced in a study of cytomegalovirus exposure and HLA in healthy donors. Produced via immunoSEQ multiplex PCR; TCRdb's table is partial and in-frame only. Counted here are about 160,000 clones, 89% occurring once; the ten biggest clones make up roughly 4.2%. Sequencing used PBMCs. The receptors come from a young man in good health and CMV-seropositive.

The chain uses TRBV6-4 and TRBJ1-2; 10 bases align to TRBD1. Per the germline V gene, CDR1 is MRHNA and CDR2 is SNTAGT. V dropped 0 bases and J dropped 6; count of bases not matched to a gene: 4. The CDR3 runs 15 residues. The CDR3 DNA follows: TGTGCCAGCAGTGACTCCGGGACAGGGGCCGATGGCTACACCTTC. This encodes CASSDSGTGADGYTF.

The table lists this clone with a count of one. The chain joins TRBV6-5 to TRBJ1-1; D remains unclear. The CDR3 is made up of 14 amino acids. The germline gives CDR1 MNHEY, CDR2 SVGAGI. The V gene lost 0 bases and the J gene lost 2 bases, with 7 bases spanning the gap. The CDR3 loop is CASSYSSSNTEAFF. The CDR3 nucleotides are TGTGCCAGCAGTTACTCGAGTAGTAACACTGAAGCTTTCTTT.

This clone was counted a single time. The CDR3 here is CASSFRQGLGYTF. Here the CDR3 DNA reads TGTGCCAGCAGTTTCAGACAGGGCCTTGGCTACACCTTC. The rearrangement uses TRBV28 and TRBJ1-2, with 7 bases identical to TRBD1. CDR1 is MDHEN, CDR2 SYDVKM, per germline. This CDR3 region has 13 residues. J was trimmed by 7 bases and V by 3 bases; bases with no gene match: 5.

The CDR3 coding sequence is TGTGCAAGTCGCTTAGACAACAAGACAGGGGCTAGGACAGATACGCAGTATTTT. This encodes CASRLDNKTGARTDTQYF. This chain links TRBV12-2 with TRBJ2-3; the table's D call, TRBD1, has no DNA check behind it. TRBV12-2 is a known pseudogene. There are 18 residues in the CDR3.

This clone showed up just a few times. The chain uses TRBV19 and TRBJ2-3, with TRBD2 matching over 8 bases. This CDR3 contains 15 residues. J lost 1 base, V lost 5 bases, and 5 bases had no gene match. Germline loops: CDR1 LNHDA, CDR2 SQIVND (reference sequence). Here the CDR3 DNA reads TGTGCCAGTAGTTCCGGGACTAGAGGCACAGATACGCAGTATTTT. Residues: CASSSGTRGTDTQYF.

The chain is built from TRBV19 and TRBJ1-1; 7 bases match TRBD1. Losses at the gene ends were 5 bases for V and 3 bases for J; bases not matched to a gene: 9. The CDR3 length is 15 residues. The V gene's germline CDR1 is LNHDA and CDR2 SQIVND (reference sequence). CDR3 bases: TGTGCCAGTAGTCCCGACAGGGTGGCGCACACTGAAGCTTTCTTT. Translation gives CASSPDRVAHTEAFF.

The chain is built from TRBV5-1 and TRBJ2-5; D is possibly TRBD2 (6 bases). In germline, CDR1 is SGHRS, CDR2 YFSETQ. With 0 bases removed from V and 2 bases from J, the gap between germline ends came to 11 bases. This CDR3 spans 15 amino acids. The DNA for the CDR3 is TGCGCCAGCAGCTTGGCCGCGGGGTCTCAAGAGACCCAGTACTTC. This gives the protein CASSLAAGSQETQYF. Full variable domain (outside the CDR3, taken from reference TRBV5-1 and TRBJ2-5): KAGVTQTPRYLIKTRGQQVTLSCSPISGHRSVSWYQQTPGQGLQFLFEYFSETQRNKGNFPGRFSGRQFSNSRSEMNVSTLELGDSALYLCASSLAAGSQETQYFGPGTRLLVL.

The CDR3 reads CASGLMTSGNSYEQYF. In nucleotides, the CDR3 is TGTGCTAGTGGTTTGATGACTAGCGGAAATTCCTACGAGCAGTACTTC. The J gene is TRBJ2-7, the V gene TRBV12-5, with TRBD2 matching over 9 bases. This CDR3 has 16 residues. Germline CDR1 reads LGHNT; CDR2 reads FRNRAP. The V and J ends lost 2 bases and 1 base, in that order; junction bases with no gene match: 6. Together with reference TRBV12-5 and TRBJ2-7, the CDR3 gives the full variable domain: DARVTQTPRHKVTEMGQEVTMRCQPILGHNTVFWYRQTMMQGLELLAYFRNRAPLDDSGMPKDRFSAEMPDATLATLKIQPSEPRDSAVYFCASGLMTSGNSYEQYFGPGTRLTVT.

This clone came up a few times. The chain joins TRBV6-5 to TRBJ2-2; a possible D gene is TRBD2 (6 bases). Germline V gene lookup returns CDR1 MNHEY and CDR2 SVGAGI. CDR3 size: 13 residues. The germline V and J ends were trimmed by 8 bases and 5 bases, with 12 bases remaining between them. This CDR3 is CASHRESTGELFF. The CDR3 DNA reads TGTGCCAGCCATCGGGAGAGTACCGGGGAGCTGTTTTTT.

The chain carries TRBV7-8 and TRBJ1-4; D unresolved. The CDR3 runs 12 residues. The V and J ends lost 2 bases and 8 bases respectively, with 6 bases between them. Germline V gives CDR1 SGHVS, CDR2 FQNEAQ. The CDR3 DNA is TGTGCCAGCAGCTTATTACGGGAAAAACTGTTTTTT. It encodes CASSLLREKLFF.

V and J are TRBV29-1 and TRBJ2-4; tentatively, D is TRBD1 (5 bases). The CDR3 extends over 15 amino acids. Trimming cost V 4 bases and J 2 bases, with 15 bases left between them. Germline assignment: CDR1 SQVTM and CDR2 ANQGSEA. CDR3 nucleotides: TGCAGCGTTGTGGGCGACAGCACCACCAAAAACATTCAGTACTTC. It codes for CSVVGDSTTKNIQYF. The full variable domain, in which reference TRBV29-1 and TRBJ2-4 provide the parts outside the CDR3, is SAVISQKPSRDICQRGTSLTIQCQVDSQVTMMFWYRQQPGQSLTLIATANQGSEATYESGFVIDKFPISRPNLTFSTLTVSNMSPEDSSIYLCSVVGDSTTKNIQYFGAGTRLSVL.

The V gene is TRBV21-1, the J gene TRBJ1-1; TRBD1 is taken as the D call from the table, unchecked against the DNA. TRBV21-1 is tagged as a pseudogene. The CDR3 loop spans 13 amino acids. The CDR3 nucleotides read TGTGCCAGCAGCCCTACAGAGAACACTGAAGCTTTCTTT. This sequence encodes CASSPTENTEAFF.

The chain links TRBV11-3 to TRBJ2-1, with 9 bases fitting TRBD1. This CDR3 comprises 17 residues. Germline assignment: CDR1 SGHNT and CDR2 YENEEA. The junction had 8 bases not matched to a gene; V was cut back by 0 bases and J by 5 bases. CDR3 nucleotides: TGTGCCAGCAGCTTAGATACCTGGGACAGGGCCGACAATGAGCAGTTCTTC. This encodes CASSLDTWDRADNEQFF.

V gene TRBV27 combines with J gene TRBJ2-7; D is ambiguous. The CDR3 consists of 15 residues. Germline loops: CDR1 MNHEY, CDR2 SMNVEV (reference sequence). V lost 2 bases to trimming and J lost 3 bases, with 14 bases between them. The CDR3 loop is CASSLAGKFVYEQYF. In DNA form, the CDR3 reads TGTGCCAGCAGTTTAGCAGGAAAGTTCGTCTACGAGCAGTACTTC.

This rearrangement joins TRBV19 to TRBJ1-1, with 11 bases lining up with TRBD1. V lost 8 bases and J lost 4; bases outside the gene matches: 9. This CDR3 is built from 15 residues. Germline CDR1 reads LNHDA; CDR2 reads SQIVND (reference sequence). The CDR3 coding sequence is TGTGCCAGTTTAAGGACAGGGGGCGTTGGCACTGAAGCTTTCTTT. Its protein is CASLRTGGVGTEAFF.

V is TRBV27 and J is TRBJ2-5; the match to TRBD1 covers 9 bases. The CDR3 loop spans 16 amino acids. The V and J ends lost 0 bases and 7 bases, in that order; junction bases with no gene match: 9. Germline V gene sequence: CDR1 MNHEY, CDR2 SMNVEV (reference sequence). The CDR3 nucleotides read TGTGCCAGCAGTTTATCTCGGACAGGGGATCCAGGGACCCAGTACTTC. This gives the protein CASSLSRTGDPGTQYF.

The chain uses TRBV19 and TRBJ1-5, with 7 nucleotides matching TRBD1. The CDR3 loop spans 18 amino acids. Losses at the gene ends were 0 bases for V and 0 bases for J; bases not matched to a gene: 8. Germline CDR1 reads LNHDA; CDR2 reads SQIVND (reference sequence). The CDR3 sequence is CASSIERGRRLSNQPQHF. The CDR3 DNA follows: TGTGCCAGTAGTATAGAAAGGGGGCGACGCCTTAGCAATCAGCCCCAGCATTTT.

The CDR3 is CASRIDRNTEAFF. CDR3 nucleotide sequence: TGCGCCAGCAGGATTGACAGGAACACTGAAGCTTTCTTT. The chain combines TRBV10-1 with TRBJ1-1; weak D call: TRBD1 (5 bases). CDR3 length: 13 amino acids. Germline lookup yields CDR1 WNHNN and CDR2 SYGVQD (reference sequence). V dropped 6 bases and J dropped 1 base, with 9 bases sitting between them.

The genes are TRBV9 and TRBJ2-3, with D possibly being TRBD1 (6 bases). The CDR3 is made up of 15 amino acids. Looked up from germline, CDR1 is SGDLS and CDR2 is YYNGEE. V lost 4 bases and J lost 1, with 13 bases in between. DNA for the CDR3: TGTGCCAGCAGCCCAGCTGAGGGGGGCACAGATACGCAGTATTTT. This sequence encodes CASSPAEGGTDTQYF.

Here the CDR3 reads CASSYGTGGFEKLFF. The CDR3 nucleotides are TGTGCCAGCAGTTATGGGACAGGGGGTTTTGAAAAACTGTTTTTT. The rearrangement links TRBV27 to TRBJ1-4; 11 positions agree with TRBD1. Germline CDR1 reads MNHEY; CDR2 reads SMNVEV (reference sequence). The CDR3 is 15 residues long. V shed 4 bases, J shed 7 bases, and the junction held 5 bases outside the gene matches.

The V and J genes are TRBV29-1 and TRBJ2-1, with D perhaps TRBD2 (6 bases). V was shortened by 5 bases and J by 7 bases, with 21 bases between the two germline ends. CDR3 length equals 15 residues. CDR1 and CDR2 from the germline V gene are SQVTM and ANQGSEA. The CDR3 protein is CSVTFPGRGENEQFF. In DNA, the CDR3 is TGCAGCGTTACCTTTCCCGGGAGAGGAGAAAATGAGCAGTTCTTC.